This T cell receptor beta chain was identified in a study of OX40 agonist ivuxolimab in advanced cancers. Study-level results: Fewer expanded clones were found on average in CD4+ than in CD8+ T cells.

Concerning this clone itself: Its specificity is not known.

Data came from immunoSEQ multiplex PCR; TCRdb stores just in-frame clones and leaves some out. The profile shows tens of thousands of clones, 86% of them singletons. Trimming removed 2 bases from V and 3 bases from J, with 11 bases in between. This CDR3 spans 15 amino acids. Germline CDR1 reads MNHEY; CDR2 reads SMNVEV (reference sequence). The sample here was CD4+ or CD8+ T cells sorted from blood, taken in a trial of the OX40 agonist ivuxolimab. The receptor's source is an adult with an advanced solid tumor such as melanoma, head and neck, liver or kidney cancer. The genes are TRBV27 and TRBJ1-5; D is possibly TRBD1 (5 bases). The CDR3 reads CASSLIGGVNQPQHF. CDR3 in DNA: TGTGCCAGCAGTTTAATCGGAGGGGTCAATCAGCCCCAGCATTTT.